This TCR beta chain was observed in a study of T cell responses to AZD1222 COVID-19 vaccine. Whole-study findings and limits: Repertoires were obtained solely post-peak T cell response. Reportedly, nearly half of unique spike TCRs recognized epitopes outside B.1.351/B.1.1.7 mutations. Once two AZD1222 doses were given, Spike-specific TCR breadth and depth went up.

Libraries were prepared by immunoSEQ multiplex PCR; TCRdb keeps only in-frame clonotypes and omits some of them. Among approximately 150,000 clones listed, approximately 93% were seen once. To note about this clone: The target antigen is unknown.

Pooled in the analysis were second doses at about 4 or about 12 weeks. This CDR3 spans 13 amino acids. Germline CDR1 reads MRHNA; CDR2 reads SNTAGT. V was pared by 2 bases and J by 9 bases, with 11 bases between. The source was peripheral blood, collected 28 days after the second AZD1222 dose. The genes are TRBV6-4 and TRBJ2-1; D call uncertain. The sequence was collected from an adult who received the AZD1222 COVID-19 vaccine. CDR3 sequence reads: CASSDRLATEQFF. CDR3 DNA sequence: TGTGCCAGCAGTGACCGCCTTGCCACTGAGCAGTTCTTC.